These T cell receptor beta chains were read from a single sample in a study of blood T cell repertoires in COVID-19. The protocol was immunoSEQ multiplex PCR, while the TCRdb copy is restricted to in-frame clones and leaves out a portion. The table lists approximately 82,000 clones, around 83% of them singletons. What was sequenced was peripheral blood. Receptors were obtained from an older woman with acute or convalescent COVID-19. The CDR3 runs from the conserved cysteine through the conserved F or W. The D gene is left open where the match is weak. The listing skips clone size in some rows; elsewhere it reads once, few, many or a size class.

V,size,D,J,DNA,CDR3
TRBV9,.,.,TRBJ2-7,TGTGCCAGCAGCGTAGCTACCGAAGGGGGCGAGCAGTACTTC,CASSVATEGGEQYF
TRBV7-2,.,TRBD2,TRBJ2-7,TGTGCCAGCAGCTTCGAGCGGGGGTCCACCTACGAGCAGTACTTC,CASSFERGSTYEQYF
TRBV27,.,.,TRBJ1-6,TGTGCCACCGCGACACTAGTACAGGGCGAGGCCCTCCACTTT,CATATLVQGEALHF
TRBV5-6,.,.,TRBJ2-3,TGTGCCAGCAGCCCCCGTTGGAGTGCAGATACGCAGTATTTT,CASSPRWSADTQYF
TRBV13,.,.,TRBJ1-1,TGTGCCAGCAGCTTAGTGGCAATAATGAACACTGAAGCTTTCTTT,CASSLVAIMNTEAFF
TRBV3-1/TRBV3-2,.,.,TRBJ2-4,TGTGCCAGCAGCCAAGCCCTCAGGGACTTTCAGTACTTC,CASSQALRDFQYF
TRBV20-1,.,.,TRBJ2-7,TGCAGTGCTAGTGTCCCCCCTGCCTACGAGCAGTACTTC,CSASVPPAYEQYF
TRBV10-3,.,.,TRBJ2-5,TGTGCCATCAGACCAGAAACAGGGCAGGAGACCCAGTACTTC,CAIRPETGQETQYF
TRBV7-2,.,.,TRBJ1-5,TGTGCCAGCAGCTTATTAAGGGGACAGCCCCAGCATTTT,CASSLLRGQPQHF
TRBV19,few,TRBD1,TRBJ2-7,TGTGCCAGTAGCTCCCGGGACAGGGACTACGAGCAGTACTTC,CASSSRDRDYEQYF
TRBV7-3,.,TRBD1,TRBJ2-1,TGTGCCAGCAGCCCCGACGGGACAGGATACAATGAGCAGTTCTTC,CASSPDGTGYNEQFF
TRBV6-2/TRBV6-3,.,TRBD1,TRBJ1-1,TGTGCCAGCAGTCGTGCGACAGGGGACACTGAAGCTTTCTTT,CASSRATGDTEAFF
TRBV27,few,.,TRBJ1-1,TGTGCCAGCAGTTTAAGATCAGGGATGAACACTGAAGCTTTCTTT,CASSLRSGMNTEAFF
TRBV12-3/TRBV12-4,.,.,TRBJ1-1,TGTGCCGCGGGGGGGCCCCGGACTGAAGCTTTCTTT,CAAGGPRTEAFF
TRBV3-1/TRBV3-2,once,.,TRBJ2-7,TGTGCCAGCAGCGACCCAACAGGGTTCTCCTACGAGCAGTACTTC,CASSDPTGFSYEQYF
TRBV27,.,.,TRBJ1-2,TGTGCCAGCAGTTTACAGGGAAAAGATGGCTACACCTTC,CASSLQGKDGYTF
TRBV19,few,.,TRBJ1-4,TGTGCCAGTACCTCAGGCGGGGTGGAACTGTTTTTT,CASTSGGVELFF
TRBV10-2,.,.,TRBJ2-7,TGCGCCAGCAACTTAGATAAACAGGGAGCCACCTACGAGCAGTACTTC,CASNLDKQGATYEQYF
TRBV7-3,.,.,TRBJ1-2,TGTGCCAGCAGCCCCGATGTAGGGGGTGGGTATGGCTACACCTTC,CASSPDVGGGYGYTF
TRBV2,.,TRBD1,TRBJ2-1,TGTGCCAGCAGGCTTCGGCCCACAGGGGCCTACAATGAGCAGTTCTTC,CASRLRPTGAYNEQFF
TRBV12-3/TRBV12-4,.,TRBD1,TRBJ2-3,TGTGCCAGCAGTGGACAGGTCACAGATACGCAGTATTTT,CASSGQVTDTQYF
TRBV27,few,.,TRBJ1-2,TGTGCCAGCAGTGAAGTTGCGGGAACAGCTAACTATGGCTACACCTTC,CASSEVAGTANYGYTF
TRBV5-1,.,.,TRBJ2-7,TGCGCCAGCAGCTCGAGGGGGGGGACCTACGAGCAGTACTTC,CASSSRGGTYEQYF
TRBV18,.,.,TRBJ1-4,TGTGCCAGCTCACTGCAGAACAGTGGAACTAATGAAAAACTGTTTTTT,CASSLQNSGTNEKLFF
TRBV24-1,.,.,TRBJ1-5,TGTGCCACCAGTGTCGGTCAGGGGACTCAGCCCCAGCATTTT,CATSVGQGTQPQHF
TRBV6-6,few,TRBD1,TRBJ1-2,TGTGCCAGCAGTCTCCCTTCACCCGGGACAGCCCCCTATGGCTACACCTTC,CASSLPSPGTAPYGYTF
TRBV3-1/TRBV3-2,.,.,TRBJ2-3,TGTGCCAGCAGCCAAAACAGGGTGCCAGATACGCAGTATTTT,CASSQNRVPDTQYF
TRBV3-1/TRBV3-2,.,TRBD1,TRBJ1-1,TGTGCCAGCAGCACAACAACAGGGGCGAACACTGAAGCTTTCTTT,CASSTTTGANTEAFF
TRBV7-2,.,.,TRBJ2-3,TGTGCCAGCAGCCCTAACGGACTTGAAGGAGATACGCAGTATTTT,CASSPNGLEGDTQYF
TRBV11-2,many,.,TRBJ1-5,TGTGCCAGCAGCTTAGTAGGGGATCAGCCCCAGCATTTT,CASSLVGDQPQHF
TRBV9,.,TRBD1,TRBJ2-5,TGTGCCAGCAGCGCGGGACAGGGGGCAGGAGAGACCCAGTACTTC,CASSAGQGAGETQYF
TRBV6-2/TRBV6-3,.,.,TRBJ2-2,TGTGCCAGCAGTTACTTTACTGCGACAGCGAACACCGGGGAGCTGTTTTTT,CASSYFTATANTGELFF
TRBV5-1,.,.,TRBJ2-7,TGCGCCAGCAGCCTCGGGGCCTACGAGCAGTACTTC,CASSLGAYEQYF
TRBV9,.,TRBD2,TRBJ2-3,TGTGCCAGCAGCCCGGGACTAGTAGGGGCAGATACGCAGTATTTT,CASSPGLVGADTQYF
TRBV5-1,.,.,TRBJ1-1,TGCGCCAGCAGCTTCAACATGAACACTGAAGCTTTCTTT,CASSFNMNTEAFF
TRBV7-2,once,TRBD2,TRBJ2-1,TGTGCCACTAGCCTGGGGGGGGCCTACAATGAGCAGTTCTTC,CATSLGGAYNEQFF
TRBV11-2,.,.,TRBJ1-1,TGTGCCAGCAGCTTAGGACAGTTCACTGAAGCTTTCTTT,CASSLGQFTEAFF
TRBV5-1,once,TRBD1,TRBJ1-1,TGCGCCAGCAGCGGCCGGGACAGGGGTGAAGCTTTCTTT,CASSGRDRGEAFF
TRBV12-3/TRBV12-4,.,TRBD1,TRBJ2-3,TGTGCCAGCAGTTCTTACCGGGACAGTGCGTATTTT,CASSSYRDSAYF
TRBV6-5,.,.,TRBJ1-2,TGTGCCAGCAGACTTACGGACGGACAGTACTATGGCTACACCTTC,CASRLTDGQYYGYTF
TRBV29-1,.,TRBD1,TRBJ1-1,TGCAGCGTTGCCGTGACAGGGATGAACACTGAAGCTTTCTTT,CSVAVTGMNTEAFF
TRBV2,.,TRBD1,TRBJ1-6,TGTGCCACCAAGGACAGGGTCGACTCACCCCTCCACTTT,CATKDRVDSPLHF
TRBV15,.,.,TRBJ1-1,TGTGCCACCAGCAGCCTCGACAGAGACACTGAAGCTTTCTTT,CATSSLDRDTEAFF
TRBV13,.,TRBD2,TRBJ2-2,TGTGCCAGCAGCTTTCTAGCGGGGGAGAACACCGGGGAGCTGTTTTTT,CASSFLAGENTGELFF
TRBV6-5,.,.,TRBJ1-2,TGTGCCAGCAGTCTCCTGACTATGGGTGGCTATGGCTACACCTTC,CASSLLTMGGYGYTF
TRBV6-6,.,.,TRBJ1-1,TGTGCCAGCAGTTACGCGAGCCGGGATGCCACTGAAGCTTTCTTT,CASSYASRDATEAFF
TRBV14,.,.,TRBJ1-6,TGTGCCAGCAGCCAAGACAACGTACTTCACCTCCACTTT,CASSQDNVLHLHF
TRBV19,.,TRBD1,TRBJ1-1,TGTGCCTGCGCGACAGGGTTGAACACTGAAGCTTTCTTT,CACATGLNTEAFF
TRBV6-5,.,TRBD1,TRBJ2-2,TGTGCCAGCAGTTACGGACAGGGGATCACCGGGGAGCTGTTTTTT,CASSYGQGITGELFF
TRBV7-2,.,TRBD1,TRBJ2-5,TGTGCCAGCAGCTCCCGAACAGGGGGGATAGAGACCCAGTACTTC,CASSSRTGGIETQYF
TRBV12-3/TRBV12-4,.,.,TRBJ1-2,TGTGCCAGCAGTTTAATGTTGTCGGGTGGCTACACCTTC,CASSLMLSGGYTF